These T cell receptor beta chains were read from a single sample in a study of blood T cell repertoires in COVID-19. Assay used: immunoSEQ multiplex PCR; TCRdb lists only in-frame clones, some missing. The sample shows about 520,000 clones, approximately 83% of them seen only once. Specimen: peripheral blood. The receptors originated from a human donor in a cohort sampled during active COVID-19. The CDR3 runs from the conserved cysteine through the conserved F or W.

v_gene: TRBV9
j_gene: TRBJ1-3
CDR3aa: CASSPQGSGNTIYF

v_gene: TRBV27
j_gene: TRBJ1-2
CDR3aa: CARRKGAHYGGYTF

v_gene: TRBV27
j_gene: TRBJ1-6
CDR3aa: CASRVTENLYNSPLHF

v_gene: TRBV9
j_gene: TRBJ2-2
CDR3aa: CASREGANTGELFF

v_gene: TRBV9
j_gene: TRBJ2-1
CDR3aa: CASSGGSSYNEQFF

v_gene: TRBV6-6
j_gene: TRBJ2-1
CDR3aa: CASSPPRRALYNEQFF

v_gene: TRBV24-1
j_gene: TRBJ2-1
CDR3aa: CATSDRGGEQFF

v_gene: TRBV30
j_gene: TRBJ1-4
CDR3aa: CAWGQGSTTNEKLFF

v_gene: TRBV10-1
j_gene: TRBJ1-3
CDR3aa: CAPGGGSGNTIYF

v_gene: TRBV28
j_gene: TRBJ2-7
CDR3aa: CASRGASGRTAYEQYF

v_gene: TRBV4-2
j_gene: TRBJ1-3
CDR3aa: CASSHGGSGNTIYF

v_gene: TRBV11-2
j_gene: TRBJ1-5
CDR3aa: CASSLGSGQRGNQPQHF

v_gene: TRBV7-6
j_gene: TRBJ1-1
CDR3aa: CASSLVARLNTEAFF

v_gene: TRBV24-1
j_gene: TRBJ2-3
CDR3aa: CATSKELAEDTQYF

v_gene: TRBV7-2
j_gene: TRBJ2-2
CDR3aa: CASSSLLAGSTGELFF

v_gene: TRBV5-1
j_gene: TRBJ1-2
CDR3aa: CASSPTPDRPGDYGYTF

v_gene: TRBV11-3
j_gene: TRBJ2-7
CDR3aa: CASSFRDNPSYEQYF

v_gene: TRBV19
j_gene: TRBJ1-1
CDR3aa: CASSPAGGPMNTEAFF

v_gene: TRBV7-9
j_gene: TRBJ1-6
CDR3aa: CASSIRTGWDNSPLHF

v_gene: TRBV11-1
j_gene: TRBJ2-3
CDR3aa: CASSLALQTVTDTQYF

v_gene: TRBV28
j_gene: TRBJ1-1
CDR3aa: CASSLGGGGTEAFF

v_gene: TRBV6-5
j_gene: TRBJ1-4
CDR3aa: CASSIAHGEEKLFF

v_gene: TRBV6-2/TRBV6-3
j_gene: TRBJ2-5
CDR3aa: CASSYIRVNQYF

v_gene: TRBV27
j_gene: TRBJ1-1
CDR3aa: CASRRTGYTEAFF

v_gene: TRBV29-1
j_gene: TRBJ2-1
CDR3aa: CSVVGTELYNEQFF

v_gene: TRBV11-2
j_gene: TRBJ1-5
CDR3aa: CASSFGTGVPNQPQHF

v_gene: TRBV30
j_gene: TRBJ1-1
CDR3aa: CAWSVSGNGGAFF

v_gene: TRBV2
j_gene: TRBJ1-1
CDR3aa: CASSEGGWTEAFF

v_gene: TRBV7-3
j_gene: TRBJ2-1
CDR3aa: CASSPHRSGRYNEQFF

v_gene: TRBV7-6
j_gene: TRBJ2-5
CDR3aa: CASSLGPWTDFQETQYF

v_gene: TRBV7-2
j_gene: TRBJ1-1
CDR3aa: CASSPRAVQGTEAFF

v_gene: TRBV10-3
j_gene: TRBJ1-4
CDR3aa: CAISEGEGAGEKLFF

v_gene: TRBV5-1
j_gene: TRBJ1-2
CDR3aa: CASSLEHRAPHGYTF

v_gene: TRBV30
j_gene: TRBJ1-6
CDR3aa: CAWGDRTNSPLHF

v_gene: TRBV19
j_gene: TRBJ2-7
CDR3aa: CASSPDSSYEQYF

v_gene: TRBV27
j_gene: TRBJ1-4
CDR3aa: CASRAVATNEKLFF

v_gene: TRBV21-1
j_gene: TRBJ2-7
CDR3aa: CASNEDRLSREQYF

v_gene: TRBV5-8
j_gene: TRBJ2-5
CDR3aa: CASSFARETQYF

v_gene: TRBV27
j_gene: TRBJ2-2
CDR3aa: CASSGDRVWTGELFF